This TCR beta chain was profiled in a study of long-term antiretroviral therapy in people with HIV. Samples were assayed with immunoSEQ v3.0 at survey level. Measured with immunoSEQ multiplex PCR; TCRdb has only the in-frame clones, and not every one. The data show 48,000 or so clones, around 80% seen once. The CDR3 has 13 residues. CDR1 and CDR2 from the germline V gene are SQVTM and ANQGSEA. V lost 6 bases and J lost 0, with 11 bases in between. The TCR sequence derives from a woman aged 18-29 years with HIV. The sample was unsorted PBMCs, taken 0.8 years after starting antiretroviral therapy. V and J are TRBV29-1 and TRBJ1-1; D is undetermined. CDR3 in amino acids: CSVGGLMNTEAFF. CDR3 bases: TGCAGCGTGGGAGGACTGATGAACACTGAAGCTTTCTTT.